These T cell receptor beta chains were read from a single sample in a study of radiotherapy plus CTLA-4 blockade in lung cancer. Repertoires were generated with immunoSEQ multiplex PCR, while TCRdb's copy carries only in-frame clones and drops some. The sample contains 35,000 to 40,000 clones, 55% to 75% of which appear only once. The specimen was peripheral blood, collected from a patient treated with radiotherapy plus ipilimumab. Receptors were obtained from a human donor with non-small cell lung cancer who had stable disease on radiotherapy plus ipilimumab. Each CDR3 is given with its conserved first and last residue. A D gene is named only where the DNA matches it firmly. For some rows the clone size is stated as once, few or many, or as a class when expanded; others skip it.

j_gene | v_gene | abundance | d_gene | CDR3nt | CDR3aa
TRBJ2-3 | TRBV19 | - | TRBD2 | TGTGCCAGTAGTATAGTCGGGGGGGGCTTGATAGATACGCAGTATTTT | CASSIVGGGLIDTQYF
TRBJ1-2 | TRBV2 | - | - | TGTGCCAGCAGCACACGGGCGGGGCCCTATGGCTACACCTTC | CASSTRAGPYGYTF
TRBJ1-1 | TRBV7-8 | - | - | TGTGCCAGCAGCTCCGGCGGGGGAGGGAGTAGCGCTGAAGCTTTCTTT | CASSSGGGGSSAEAFF
TRBJ1-2 | TRBV4-2 | - | - | TGTGCCAGCAGCCAACTTGGGGAGACTGGCTACACCTTC | CASSQLGETGYTF
TRBJ2-2 | TRBV18 | - | TRBD1 | TGTGCCAGCTCACACCGACAGGGTAGAGACACCGGGGAGCTGTTTTTT | CASSHRQGRDTGELFF
TRBJ1-4 | TRBV9 | - | TRBD1 | TGTGCCAGCAGCGTTTCCCCCCTTACTACAGGGGGAAGGAATGAAAAACTGTTTTTT | CASSVSPLTTGGRNEKLFF
TRBJ2-7 | TRBV2 | - | - | TGTGCCAGCAGCGTATTATACGAGCAGTACTTC | CASSVLYEQYF
TRBJ2-1 | TRBV5-4 | few | TRBD1 | TGTGCCAGCAGCTTAATGCGGCCAGGGGGCAATGAGCAGTTCTTC | CASSLMRPGGNEQFF
TRBJ1-1 | TRBV5-6 | medium-sized | TRBD1 | TGTGCCAGCAGCGGCCTGACAGGGGGCTCGGGTGAAGCTTTCTTT | CASSGLTGGSGEAFF
TRBJ1-4 | TRBV5-8 | - | - | TGTGCCAGCAGCTTGGTGTTGCGTGAAAAACTGTTTTTT | CASSLVLREKLFF
TRBJ1-6 | TRBV5-1 | - | - | TGCGCCAGCAGCTTGGCCCCGCTTAGCTCCTATAATTCACCCCTCCACTTT | CASSLAPLSSYNSPLHF
TRBJ1-5 | TRBV7-9 | - | - | TGTGCCAGCAGCTTAGACAGGACAGATCAGCCCCAGCATTTT | CASSLDRTDQPQHF
TRBJ2-1 | TRBV6-5 | - | TRBD2 | TGTGCCAGCAGTCCCGCGGGGGGGAATATCTATGAGCAGTTCTTC | CASSPAGGNIYEQFF
TRBJ2-1 | TRBV25-1 | once | - | TGTGCCAGCAGTGCAGGGGCCCGAATAAACAATGAGCAGTTCTTC | CASSAGARINNEQFF
TRBJ1-4 | TRBV12-5 | - | TRBD1 | TGTGCTAGTGGTTTGGGGCGACAGGGCCAAGGTGAAAAACTGTTTTTT | CASGLGRQGQGEKLFF
TRBJ1-6 | TRBV2 | - | TRBD1 | TGTGCCAGCAACCGACCACCGGGTCAGGGGGCCGGCTCACCCCTCCACTTT | CASNRPPGQGAGSPLHF
TRBJ2-3 | TRBV5-1 | - | TRBD2 | TGCGCCAGCAGCCTACTAGCGGGGGGTGACACAGATACGCAGTATTTT | CASSLLAGGDTDTQYF
TRBJ2-7 | TRBV18 | - | - | TGTGCCAGCTCAGGGGGACTGAACGAGCAGTACTTC | CASSGGLNEQYF
TRBJ1-5 | TRBV27 | - | TRBD1 | TGTGCCAGCAGTAGCCGACAGGGCGGAAGCAATCAGCCCCAGCATTTT | CASSSRQGGSNQPQHF
TRBJ2-2 | TRBV2 | - | TRBD1 | TGTGCCAGCGGGGGACAGGGTAGGAACACCGGGGAGCTGTTTTTT | CASGGQGRNTGELFF
TRBJ2-5 | TRBV11-2 | - | TRBD1 | TGTGCCAGCAGCGCGACAGGGCGCGGAGAGACCCAGTACTTC | CASSATGRGETQYF
TRBJ2-5 | TRBV16 | - | - | TGTGCCAGCAGCCGGGGCAGCCAAGAGACCCAGTACTTC | CASSRGSQETQYF
TRBJ2-7 | TRBV11-1 | - | TRBD1 | TGTGCCAGCAGCTTATCGGTGGGGGACAGGGGAGAGCAGTACTTC | CASSLSVGDRGEQYF
TRBJ2-7 | TRBV18 | few | - | TGTGCCAGCTCGGTGACAGGACTCGTTCGCGAGCAGTACTTC | CASSVTGLVREQYF
TRBJ1-3 | TRBV18 | - | - | TGTGCCAGCTCACCTCGACAGGACACTGGAAACACCATATATTTT | CASSPRQDTGNTIYF
TRBJ2-3 | TRBV7-9 | - | - | TGTGCCAGCAGCTCTTTAGCGACGCAGTATTTT | CASSSLATQYF
TRBJ1-3 | TRBV4-3 | - | - | TGCGCCAGCAGCAAACCCCTAGGTTACTCTGGAAACACCATATATTTT | CASSKPLGYSGNTIYF
TRBJ1-2 | TRBV6-1 | once | TRBD1 | TGTGCCAGCAGCCCGTGGACAGGGGTCGGCTACACCTTC | CASSPWTGVGYTF
TRBJ2-3 | TRBV9 | - | - | TGTGCCAGCAGCGTAATCGGGATGGCCACAGATACGCAGTATTTT | CASSVIGMATDTQYF
TRBJ2-5 | TRBV28 | - | - | TGTGCCAGCAGCCTGAGCGGAGAGACCCAGTACTTC | CASSLSGETQYF
TRBJ1-6 | TRBV30 | - | TRBD1 | TGTGCCTGGAGGCAGACAGGGAAGTCACCCCTCCACTTT | CAWRQTGKSPLHF
TRBJ2-1 | TRBV19 | - | - | TGTGCCAGTAGTATGGGAGTACGCAAAAATGAGCAGTTCTTC | CASSMGVRKNEQFF
TRBJ1-2 | TRBV9 | - | - | TGTGCCAGCAGCACAACAGGGTACTATGGCTACACCTTC | CASSTTGYYGYTF
TRBJ2-7 | TRBV5-5 | few | TRBD2 | TGTGCCAGCAGCCTGACTAGCGGGGGGTGGTACGAGCAGTACTTC | CASSLTSGGWYEQYF
TRBJ1-2 | TRBV5-8 | - | - | TGTGCCAGCAGCTTGGCGACGACAGATAAAAACTATGGCTACACCTTC | CASSLATTDKNYGYTF
TRBJ2-7 | TRBV5-6 | few | TRBD1 | TGTGCCAGCAGTCTACGGGACAGTGAATTTTTC | CASSLRDSEFF
TRBJ1-2 | TRBV2 | - | - | TGTGCCAGCAGTGAAAGTAGCTATGGCTACACCTTC | CASSESSYGYTF
TRBJ2-1 | TRBV18 | - | - | TGTGCCAGCTCACAGGGGGCGGGGAATGAGCAGTTCTTC | CASSQGAGNEQFF
TRBJ2-1 | TRBV11-3 | once | TRBD1 | TGTGCCAGCAGCTTAGGGGGACAGGGAGTGGGTGAGCAGTTCTTC | CASSLGGQGVGEQFF
TRBJ2-5 | TRBV5-1 | - | - | TGCGCCAGCAGCTTCGGGGGGCGAGGAGAGACCCAGTACTTC | CASSFGGRGETQYF
TRBJ1-5 | TRBV28 | - | TRBD1 | TGTGCCAGCAGTTCAGGGACAGGGTATCAGCCCCAGCATTTT | CASSSGTGYQPQHF
TRBJ1-1 | TRBV11-3 | few | - | TGTGCCAGCAGCTTGGGCGCGACCGATGAAGCTTTCTTT | CASSLGATDEAFF
TRBJ2-3 | TRBV7-2 | few | - | TGTGCCAGCAGCCGGCGAGGGTGGGATACGCAGTATTTT | CASSRRGWDTQYF
TRBJ1-2 | TRBV7-2 | few | - | TGTGCCAGCAGCCCAGCTTGGCAGGGATTCGGCTACACCTTC | CASSPAWQGFGYTF
TRBJ1-5 | TRBV19 | once | - | TGTGCCAGTAGTATGAAGGGAGTGGGAAATCAGCCCCAGCATTTT | CASSMKGVGNQPQHF
TRBJ2-7 | TRBV29-1 | many | - | TGCAGCGTTGCCCCTTACTGGAGCTCCTACGAGCAGTACTTC | CSVAPYWSSYEQYF
TRBJ1-1 | TRBV7-7 | - | - | TGTGCCAGCAGTCGTGAGGGTGGGACTGAAGCTTTCTTT | CASSREGGTEAFF
TRBJ2-1 | TRBV7-2 | few | - | TGTGCCAGCAGCTCCAGGTGGCTTAGCTCCTACAATGAGCAGTTCTTC | CASSSRWLSSYNEQFF
TRBJ1-2 | TRBV30 | - | - | TGTGCCTGGAGTGAATTACCAGGGGCAGGCAGGGGCGGCTACACCTTC | CAWSELPGAGRGGYTF
TRBJ2-2 | TRBV5-4 | - | TRBD1 | TGTGCCAGCAGCTTACTGGGACAGGGGAACACCGGGGAGCTGTTTTTT | CASSLLGQGNTGELFF
TRBJ2-3 | TRBV5-4 | - | TRBD1 | TGTGCCAGCAGCTTGGGGACAGGGACCCCAGATACGCAGTATTTT | CASSLGTGTPDTQYF
TRBJ2-5 | TRBV9 | - | TRBD1 | TGTGCCAGCAGCTATGGGACAGCGGAGACCCAGTACTTC | CASSYGTAETQYF
TRBJ2-4 | TRBV5-5 | - | TRBD2 | TGTGCCAGCAGTCTATTAGCGGGGGGGCTAGCCAAAAACATTCAGTACTTC | CASSLLAGGLAKNIQYF
TRBJ2-7 | TRBV5-4 | - | - | TGTGCCAGCAGCTTAGGGGGACGGGCCTACGAGCAGTACTTC | CASSLGGRAYEQYF
TRBJ1-2 | TRBV23-1 | - | TRBD1 | TGCGCCAGCAGTCAATCGCGAGGGGGCCCTAACTATGGCTACACCTTC | CASSQSRGGPNYGYTF